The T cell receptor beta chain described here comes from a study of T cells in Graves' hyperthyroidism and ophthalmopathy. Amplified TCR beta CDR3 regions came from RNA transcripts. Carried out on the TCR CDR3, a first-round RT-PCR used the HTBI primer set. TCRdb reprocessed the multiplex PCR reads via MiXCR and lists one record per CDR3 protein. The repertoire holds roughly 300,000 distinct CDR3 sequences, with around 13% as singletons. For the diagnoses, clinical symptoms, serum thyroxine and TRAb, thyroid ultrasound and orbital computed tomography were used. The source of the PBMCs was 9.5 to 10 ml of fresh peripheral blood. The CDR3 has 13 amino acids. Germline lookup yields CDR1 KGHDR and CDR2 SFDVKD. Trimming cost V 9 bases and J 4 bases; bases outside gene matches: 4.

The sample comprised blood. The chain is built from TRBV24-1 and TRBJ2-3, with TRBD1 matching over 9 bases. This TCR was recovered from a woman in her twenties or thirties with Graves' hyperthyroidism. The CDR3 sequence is CATGTGRADTQYF. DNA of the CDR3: TGTGCCACCGGGACAGGGCGGGCAGATACGCAGTATTTT.